The TCR beta chain described here comes from a study of long-term antiretroviral therapy in people with HIV. Study observations and caveats: The study found that diversity rose after ART but stayed below transplant donor controls. Before ART, certain clones expanded, and these dominated the repertoire at all time points. It was observed that HIV repertoires exhibited narrower CDR3 length ranges than controls.

Germline V CDR1 and CDR2: MDHEN, SYDVKM. This CDR3 is 16 amino acids long. Trimming cost V 6 bases and J 0 bases, with 15 bases left between them. At survey level, the immunoSEQ assay was run in its v3.0 version. Libraries were prepared by immunoSEQ multiplex PCR; TCRdb keeps only in-frame clonotypes and omits some of them. This sample carries roughly 28,000 clones, around 90% of them seen once, and the ten largest clones take 4.3%. DNA was extracted from around 0.96-9.9 million thawed cryopreserved PBMC. The count of this clone is one. What it binds is unknown. J is TRBJ1-5 and V is TRBV28, with TRBD1 as a possible D gene (6 bases). This receptor was identified in a woman aged 40 to 49 with HIV. This specimen was unsorted PBMCs, taken 5.2 years after starting antiretroviral therapy. The CDR3 coding sequence is TGTGCCAGCAGCACAGGGTGGGAGGTTAGCAATCAGCCCCAGCATTTT. Protein sequence: CASSTGWEVSNQPQHF.